This T cell receptor beta chain is from a study of CD8 T cells in ankylosing spondylitis (dated by TCRdb to between 2016 and 2019). Background for the entire study: The study profiled T cell receptor beta repertoires in healthy donors and ankylosing spondylitis patients to find disease-linked TCR variants. In total, the full study cohort was made up of roughly 100 healthy donors and about two dozen ankylosing spondylitis patients. Peripheral blood was sampled, and synovial fluid was also collected from ankylosing spondylitis patients. Overall results and qualifications from the work: The disease-linked clones had a CD8+ phenotype and were found at relatively low frequencies in peripheral blood. A TCR beta motif of about 8 highly homologous amino acid variants appeared characteristic of blood from ankylosing spondylitis patients. The disease-linked clones were reported as significantly enriched in matched synovial fluid samples from ankylosing spondylitis patients. Some of the motif variants had been reported before in the synovial fluid and blood of reactive arthritis patients, a finding that suggests common disease-initiation mechanisms.

For each ankylosing spondylitis patient, the synovial fluid sample was matched to a blood sample from that same patient. This clonotype was picked up many times. Its specific antigen is unknown. No much larger clonotype is one base removed from it; base qualities were not supplied. The instrument was an Illumina HiSeq 2500. Quantitative 5'-RACE with molecular barcodes was used to prepare TCR beta libraries. As for the original processing: To identify disease-linked TCR variants, a new computational method was used, one built on a probabilistic model of VDJ rearrangement. TCRdb reran the public reads through fastp at Q25 and MiXCR, keeping productive beta chains. Rows are unified per CDR3 protein, each entry keeping the most common DNA and genes. The V and J calls shown here were made by TCRdb, not taken from the authors' results. A total of more than 60,000 distinct CDR3 sequences appear in this sample, 6.2% of them only once. The ten largest clones take up approximately 5% of the sample.

The CDR3, from cysteine to phenylalanine, totals 13 residues. The read is trimmed to its CDR3 DNA, 39 bases read in frame from base 1. Looking up the germline V gene yields CDR1 MDHEN and CDR2 SYDVKM. V is shortened by 5 bases, J by 7 bases, and the region joining them spans 12 bases. The TCR originated in a male donor with ankylosing spondylitis. The chain joins TRBV28 to TRBJ1-5; TRBD1 could be the D gene, as 5 bases match. The specimen sequenced was synovial fluid, either unsorted or a sorted T cell fraction (not recorded which). In nucleotide form, the sequence is TGTGCCAGCAGTCGCAGGGCGAGACAGCCCCAGCATTTT. This encodes CASSRRARQPQHF.